Presented here are 10 T cell receptor beta chains from one specimen sequenced in a study of T cells after yellow fever vaccination (dated by TCRdb to the late 2010s). The treatment or condition label for this specimen denotes: live attenuated yellow fever vaccine strain. The protocol used for the library was 5' RACE. The sequencer listed for this sample is Illumina HiSeq 2500. TCRdb passed the public sequencing reads through fastp at Q25 and MiXCR, retaining productive beta sequences. For every CDR3 protein sequence, its rows merge into one entry that carries the most common genes and DNA. In all, the sample holds some 560,000 distinct CDR3 sequences, and roughly 17% of those were seen once. The top ten clones comprise 17% of the sample. Sequences were derived from PBMCs, sampled 5 days after the first yellow fever vaccination. The receptors shown here come from a man between 18 and 35 years old who received the YFV17D yellow fever vaccine.

This clonotype was counted between two and nine times. For the CDR3, the DNA is TGTGCCAGCAGCCCAGGGGACACACACAATGAGCAGTTCTTC. This gives the protein CASSPGDTHNEQFF. The chain is built from TRBV14 and TRBJ2-1, with D possibly matching TRBD1 (6 bases). The CDR3 has 14 amino acids. With 4 bases removed from V and 5 bases from J, the gap between germline ends came to 12 bases. The germline CDR1 and CDR2 sequences are SGHDN and FVKESK.

The gene calls are TRBV6-5 and TRBJ1-1, with 10 positions matching TRBD1. The CDR3 extends over 17 amino acids. The junction had 7 bases not matched to a gene; V was cut back by 2 bases and J by 1 base. The germline V gene encodes CDR1 MNHEY and CDR2 SVGAGI. The CDR3 spells CASSYHAGQGTNTEAFF. CDR3 coding DNA: TGTGCCAGCAGTTACCACGCGGGACAGGGGACGAACACTGAAGCTTTCTTT.

This clonotype appeared many times. This chain connects TRBV4-3 to TRBJ2-3; 11 bases map to TRBD2. Germline V gives CDR1 LGHNA, CDR2 YSLEER. The CDR3 length is 17 residues. The V and J ends lost 0 bases and 5 bases, in that order; junction bases with no gene match: 7. The chain's CDR3 is CASSQEVSGGAGDTQYF. Here the CDR3 DNA reads TGCGCCAGCAGCCAAGAAGTTAGCGGGGGGGCCGGAGATACGCAGTATTTT.

There are a few counts of this clonotype. J is TRBJ1-3 and V is TRBV7-2, with D uncertain. Trimming stripped 4 bases from V and 6 bases from J, with 10 bases between. Per germline, CDR1 SGHTA and CDR2 FQGNSA. This CDR3 spans 13 amino acids. CDR3 coding DNA: TGTGCCAGCAGCTCGGGCATGGCAAACACCATATATTTT. Translation gives CASSSGMANTIYF.

This chain connects TRBV6-5 to TRBJ2-7, with 7 bases that match TRBD1. CDR3 length: 14 residues. Per germline, CDR1 MNHEY and CDR2 SVGAGI. Trimming took 2 bases from V and 4 from J; bases not matched to a gene: 5. CDR3 coding DNA: TGTGCCAGCAGTTACACAGGGGCCGCGTACGAGCAGTACTTC. It encodes CASSYTGAAYEQYF.

This clonotype was counted a few times. The junction departs from germline at one end; a sequencing error may be responsible. The chain has TRBV12-3 or TRBV12-4 and TRBJ1-5; tentative D call: TRBD1 (5 bases). This CDR3 has 13 residues. The CDR3 loop reads CASSLEGWGPQHF. CDR3 nucleotide sequence: TGTGCCAGCAGCTTAGAGGGGTGGGGGCCCCAGCATTTT.

In its sample, this clonotype was seen a few times. V usage is TRBV18 and J usage is TRBJ1-1, with 7 bases that match TRBD1. J gave up 5 bases and V 5 bases, and 8 bases lay outside the gene matches. The CDR3 sequence is 14 residues long. Germline V gene data show CDR1 as KGHSH and CDR2 as LQKENI. The CDR3 region has the DNA TGTGCCAGCTCAGAAGGGACAGAGAGTACTGAAGCTTTCTTT. Residues: CASSEGTESTEAFF.

This sequence joins TRBV29-1 and TRBJ2-5; D might be TRBD1 (7 bases). The CDR3 spans 12 residues. V gave up 1 base and J gave up 5 bases, with 8 bases separating them. CDR1 is SQVTM and CDR2 is ANQGSEA in the germline V gene. The CDR3 DNA sequence: TGCAGCGTTGAAGCAGGGGGGGAGACCCAGTACTTC. Translated, it gives CSVEAGGETQYF.

V and J are TRBV5-5 and TRBJ1-6; no definite D call. Germline V gene lookup returns CDR1 SGHKS and CDR2 YYEKEE (reference sequence). The CDR3 has 16 residues. Between the trimmed V and J ends, which lost 4 bases and 3 bases, there was a span of 14 bases. DNA for the CDR3: TGTGCCAGCAGCCGACCGGCAGGCGGCTATAATTCACCCCTCCACTTT. Protein: CASSRPAGGYNSPLHF.

This clonotype was counted only a few times. This chain joins TRBV27 and TRBJ2-3; 11 nucleotides line up with TRBD2. Germline assignment: CDR1 MNHEY and CDR2 SMNVEV (reference sequence). With V trimmed by 5 bases and J by 0 bases, 10 bases remained unmatched. The CDR3 sequence is 18 residues long. This CDR3 is CASSPHPTSGASTDTQYF. CDR3 sequence (DNA): TGTGCCAGCAGTCCCCATCCGACTAGCGGGGCTAGCACAGATACGCAGTATTTT.